This T cell receptor (beta chain) is from a study of Ad26.COV2.S vaccination and SARS-CoV-2 variants. Study at large: Donor had been placed in the Ad26.COV2.S arm of the COV1001 trial.

Overall study results and limits: Total T cell responses, in the TCR breadth and depth analyses, may have been underestimated.

The CDR3 sequence is 12 residues long. The V end was cut by 4 bases, the J end by 9 bases, with 10 bases between. Germline values: CDR1 LGHDT, CDR2 YNNKEL (reference sequence). About this clone itself: Its antigen remains unknown.

Noted treatment: 15 to 20 received Ad26.COV2.S at low or high dose, single or two shots; roughly five received placebo; per-sample allocation not given. The samples date from day 63 after the first vaccine or placebo injection. The protocol was immunoSEQ multiplex PCR, while the TCRdb copy is restricted to in-frame clones and leaves out a portion. The table has 350,000 to 550,000 clones, 89% seen once. The chain couples TRBV3-1 (or the pseudogene TRBV3-2) to TRBJ1-5; D perhaps matches TRBD1 (5 bases). The material sequenced was peripheral blood, taken in a trial of Ad26.COV2.S vaccine versus placebo. This clonotype was sampled from a person aged 18-65 years who received the Ad26.COV2.S COVID-19 vaccine or a placebo. This chain's CDR3 is CASSPGDRPQHF. CDR3 sequence (DNA): TGTGCCAGCAGCCCCGGGGACCGGCCCCAGCATTTT.